Following are 20 T cell receptor beta chains from one sample sequenced in a study of blood T cells in healthy people across ages. Then a second PCR, running roughly 6 to 12 cycles, was carried out with a sample-barcoded 5' primer and a J-beta primer mix. TCRdb processed the 5' RACE reads anew with MiXCR; each CDR3 protein has one entry. This sample has 650,000 to 1,000,000 distinct CDR3 sequences, with around 36% found just once. Sequences were obtained from blood. The origin of the receptors is a man aged 18 to 29 in good health.

This clonotype was seen a handful of times. The genes are TRBV10-3 and TRBJ2-1, with 7 bases identical to TRBD1. There are 22 residues in the CDR3. J gave up 5 bases and V 2 bases, and 27 bases lay outside the gene matches. Germline assignment: CDR1 ENHRY and CDR2 SYGVKD. The CDR3 reads CAISEHPPLHDQQGLMNNEQFF. The CDR3, as DNA: TGTGCCATCAGTGAGCATCCCCCCCTCCACGACCAACAGGGGCTGATGAACAATGAGCAGTTCTTC.

This clonotype was observed a few times. This chain connects TRBV9 to TRBJ2-3, with 7 bases identical to TRBD1. Germline CDR1 is SGDLS and CDR2 is YYNGEE. With 1 base clipped from V and 2 bases from J, the junction kept 4 bases outside the gene matches. This CDR3 has 15 residues. The CDR3 DNA sequence: TGTGCCAGCAGCGTACAGGGGGAGTACACAGATACGCAGTATTTT. Residues: CASSVQGEYTDTQYF.

The gene calls are TRBV7-9 and TRBJ2-5, with 9 bases matching TRBD1. This CDR3 comprises 15 residues. Germline CDR1 SEHNR, CDR2 FQNEAQ (reference sequence). V dropped 6 bases and J dropped 11; count of bases not matched to a gene: 16. Here the CDR3 reads CASSLGQGIFDEQYF. CDR3 nucleotide sequence: TGTGCCAGCAGTCTGGGACAGGGCATCTTCGATGAGCAGTACTTC.

For this clonotype: A read error may explain this, as a much larger clone is one base away. The J gene is TRBJ1-5, the V gene TRBV12-3 or TRBV12-4; D is unresolved. The CDR3 has 13 amino acids. Deletions cut 7 bases from V and 5 bases from J, with 12 bases between. The CDR3, as DNA: TGTGCCAGCATTTCCCCGCCGGATCAGCCCCAGCATTTT. Protein sequence: CASISPPDQPQHF.

The chain links TRBV9 to TRBJ2-1; D is unclear. Trimming stripped 0 bases from V and 10 bases from J, with 11 bases between. Germline CDR1 is SGDLS and CDR2 is YYNGEE. The CDR3 loop spans 13 amino acids. The CDR3 coding sequence is TGTGCCAGCAGCGTAGGCCCTTCCAAGGAGCAGTTCTTC. This gives the protein CASSVGPSKEQFF.

This clonotype has at least ten counts. The chain combines TRBV12-3 or TRBV12-4 with TRBJ1-5; D is uncertain. Trimming took 6 bases from V and 3 from J, leaving 18 bases between them. This CDR3 region has 16 residues. The CDR3 spells CASSPVGGRNNQPQHF. Written as DNA, the CDR3 is TGTGCCAGCAGCCCCGTCGGAGGACGGAACAATCAGCCCCAGCATTTT.

The chain links TRBV20-1 to TRBJ2-5; no reliable D call. There are 13 residues in the CDR3. Deletions cut 6 bases from V and 0 bases from J, with 11 bases between. Germline-derived CDR1 and CDR2 are DFQATT and SNEGSKA (reference sequence). The CDR3 sequence is CSANLRDQETQYF. The CDR3 nucleotides are TGCAGTGCCAACCTCCGGGACCAAGAGACCCAGTACTTC.

A note on this clonotype: With a much larger clone just one base away, this may be a read error. V is TRBV15 and J is TRBJ2-3; D is unclear. The CDR3 covers 15 residues. CDR1 LNHNV and CDR2 YYDKDF come from the germline V gene (reference sequence). The CDR3 sequence is CATGRDSRPTDTQYF. As DNA, the CDR3 is TGTGCCACCGGCAGAGATAGTCGGCCCACAGATACGCAGTATTTT.

The table lists this clonotype with many counts. This chain links TRBV29-1 with TRBJ1-2; no clear D. Germline V gene lookup returns CDR1 SQVTM and CDR2 ANQGSEA. Between the trimmed V and J ends, which lost 7 bases and 6 bases, there was a span of 15 bases. The CDR3 is 12 amino acids. CDR3 in DNA: TGCAGCGACGGATTCGGGTCCAATGGCTACACCTTC. Translating gives CSDGFGSNGYTF.

This clonotype was detected a few times. The genes are TRBV3-1 and TRBJ1-2; D remains unclear. The V gene lost 2 bases and the J gene lost 5 bases, with 6 bases spanning the gap. Germline V gene sequence: CDR1 LGHDT, CDR2 YNNKEL (reference sequence). There are 12 residues in the CDR3. CDR3 sequence: CASSQTQYGYTF. CDR3 nucleotide sequence: TGTGCCAGCAGCCAAACCCAGTATGGCTACACCTTC.

This clonotype was observed a handful of times. V usage is TRBV7-9 and J usage is TRBJ1-1; TRBD1 matches at 10 bases. The J segment lost 5 bases and the V segment lost 5 bases, leaving 8 bases of the junction unmatched. CDR1 and CDR2 (germline): SEHNR, FQNEAQ (reference sequence). This CDR3 has 15 amino acids. The chain's CDR3 is CASSVIRDRGTEAFF. CDR3 DNA sequence: TGTGCCAGCAGCGTAATCCGGGACAGGGGAACTGAAGCTTTCTTT. Looking up the rest from reference TRBV7-9 and TRBJ1-1 gives the full variable domain: DTGVSQNPRHKITKRGQNVTFRCDPISEHNRLYWYRQTLGQGPEFLTYFQNEAQLEKSRLLSDRFSAERPKGSFSTLEIQRTEQGDSAMYLCASSVIRDRGTEAFFGQGTRLTVV.

The V call is TRBV9, the J call TRBJ2-7, with D perhaps TRBD1 (5 bases). The germline gives CDR1 SGDLS, CDR2 YYNGEE. CDR3 length: 16 residues. Trimming shortened V by 0 bases and J by 0 bases, and 13 bases separated the two germline ends. The CDR3 spells CASSVEPDTSSYEQYF. For the CDR3, the DNA is TGTGCCAGCAGCGTAGAACCGGACACATCCTCCTACGAGCAGTACTTC.

The chain combines TRBV7-2 with TRBJ1-2; 9 bases map to TRBD1. Germline lookup yields CDR1 SGHTA and CDR2 FQGNSA. The CDR3 covers 14 residues. V shed 3 bases, J shed 8 bases, and the junction held 7 bases outside the gene matches. In DNA form, the CDR3 reads TGTGCCAGCAGCTTGGACGGGACAGGGAAGGGCTACACCTTC. Protein product: CASSLDGTGKGYTF.

This sequence joins TRBV6-6 and TRBJ1-1, with D perhaps matching TRBD1 (6 bases). V shed 5 bases and J shed 5 bases, with 15 bases lying between them. CDR1 and CDR2 from the germline V gene are MNHNY and SVGAGI (reference sequence). The CDR3 sequence is 14 residues long. The CDR3 is CASSPDSAKTEAFF. CDR3 in DNA: TGTGCCAGCAGTCCGGACAGCGCGAAGACTGAAGCTTTCTTT.

The chain employs TRBV7-9 and TRBJ2-3; no firm D call. The CDR3 sequence is 14 residues long. The V gene's germline CDR1 is SEHNR and CDR2 FQNEAQ (reference sequence). Trimming pared 1 base from V and 6 bases from J, leaving 11 bases between. This CDR3 reads CASSLEAIGDTQYF. CDR3 DNA: TGTGCCAGCAGCTTAGAGGCTATTGGGGATACGCAGTATTTT.

The chain has TRBV2 and TRBJ2-3; D not resolved. CDR3 size: 12 residues. Germline V gene sequence: CDR1 SNHLY, CDR2 FYNNEI. V gave up 1 base and J gave up 5 bases, with 4 bases separating them. Here the CDR3 reads CASSEDVDTQYF. CDR3 bases: TGTGCCAGCAGTGAAGATGTAGATACGCAGTATTTT.

Concerning this clonotype: The junction shows a germline mismatch at one end, possibly a read error. The gene calls are TRBV19 and TRBJ1-5; 7 bases line up with TRBD1. Germline V gene data show CDR1 as LNHDA and CDR2 as SQIVND (reference sequence). The CDR3 extends over 16 amino acids. CDR3 loop: CVSSMGQLYSNQPQHF. CDR3 nucleotides: TGTGTCAGTAGTATGGGACAGCTTTATAGCAATCAGCCCCAGCATTTT.

This chain uses TRBV6-5 with TRBJ1-2, with no clear D. Germline lookup yields CDR1 MNHEY and CDR2 SVGAGI. CDR3 length equals 13 residues. The V gene lost 4 bases and the J gene lost 2 bases, with 8 bases spanning the gap. The CDR3 here is CASSSVANYGYTF. CDR3 coding DNA: TGTGCCAGCAGTTCCGTAGCCAACTATGGCTACACCTTC.

There are many counts of this clonotype. V and J are TRBV12-3 or TRBV12-4 and TRBJ2-3; D remains ambiguous. CDR3 length: 11 amino acids. With 6 bases removed from V and 4 bases from J, the gap between germline ends came to 5 bases. DNA for the CDR3: TGTGCCAGCAGGGTAGCAGATACGCAGTATTTT. It specifies CASRVADTQYF.

This clonotype was found a few times. The chain carries TRBV30 and TRBJ1-2; D is uncertain. Deletions cut 0 bases from V and 4 bases from J, with 3 bases between. Germline V gene sequence: CDR1 GTSNPN, CDR2 SVGIG (reference sequence). The CDR3 runs to 11 residues. This chain's CDR3 is CAWSVLYGYTF. The CDR3 region has the DNA TGTGCCTGGAGTGTCCTCTATGGCTACACCTTC.